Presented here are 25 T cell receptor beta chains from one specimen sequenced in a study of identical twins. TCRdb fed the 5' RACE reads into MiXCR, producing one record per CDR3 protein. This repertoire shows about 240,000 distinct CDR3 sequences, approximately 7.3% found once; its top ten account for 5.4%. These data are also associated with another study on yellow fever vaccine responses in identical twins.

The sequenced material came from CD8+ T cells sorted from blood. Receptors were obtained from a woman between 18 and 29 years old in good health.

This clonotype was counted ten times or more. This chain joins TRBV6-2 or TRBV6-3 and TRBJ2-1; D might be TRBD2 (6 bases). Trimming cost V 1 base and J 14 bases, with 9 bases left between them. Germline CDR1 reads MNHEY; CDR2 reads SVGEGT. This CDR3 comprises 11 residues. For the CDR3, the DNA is TGTGCCAGCAGTTACTTAGCGGATGAGTTCTTC. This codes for CASSYLADEFF.

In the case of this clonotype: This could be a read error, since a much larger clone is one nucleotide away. CDR3 sequence: CASSLRRADAQHEQFF. Written as DNA, the CDR3 is TGTGCCAGCAGCTTACGTCGGGCGGACGCCCAGCATGAGCAGTTCTTC. The rearrangement links TRBV7-8 to TRBJ2-1; no clear D gene. The CDR3 is made up of 16 amino acids. Trimming left V 2 bases short and J 8 bases short, with 19 bases between. CDR1 and CDR2 from the germline V gene are SGHVS and FQNEAQ.

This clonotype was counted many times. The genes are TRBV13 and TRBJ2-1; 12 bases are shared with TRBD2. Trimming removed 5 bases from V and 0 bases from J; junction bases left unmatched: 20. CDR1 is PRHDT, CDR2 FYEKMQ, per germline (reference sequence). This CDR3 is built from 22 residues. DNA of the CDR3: TGTGCCAGCAGCGGGGACAGGGACACTAGCGGGGGGCCTATTAGCTCCTACAATGAGCAGTTCTTC. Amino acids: CASSGDRDTSGGPISSYNEQFF.

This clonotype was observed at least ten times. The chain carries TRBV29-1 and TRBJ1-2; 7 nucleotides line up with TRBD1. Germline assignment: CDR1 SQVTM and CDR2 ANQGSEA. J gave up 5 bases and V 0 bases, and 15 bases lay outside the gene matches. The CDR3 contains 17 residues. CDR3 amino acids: CSVEDMSSGTVVYGYTF. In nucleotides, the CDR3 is TGCAGCGTTGAAGATATGTCTTCGGGGACAGTCGTTTATGGCTACACCTTC.

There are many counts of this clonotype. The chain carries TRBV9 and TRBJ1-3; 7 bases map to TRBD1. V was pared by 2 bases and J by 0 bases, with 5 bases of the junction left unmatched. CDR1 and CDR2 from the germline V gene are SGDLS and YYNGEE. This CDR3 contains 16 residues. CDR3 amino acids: CASSVPTGLSGNTIYF. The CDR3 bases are TGTGCCAGCAGCGTCCCGACAGGGCTCTCTGGAAACACCATATATTTT.

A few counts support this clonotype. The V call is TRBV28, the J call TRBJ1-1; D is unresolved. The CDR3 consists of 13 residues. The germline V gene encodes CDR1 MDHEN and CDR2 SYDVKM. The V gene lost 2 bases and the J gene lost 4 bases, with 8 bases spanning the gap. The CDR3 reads CASSLGRATEAFF. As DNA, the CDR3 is TGTGCCAGCAGTTTAGGCCGGGCCACTGAAGCTTTCTTT.

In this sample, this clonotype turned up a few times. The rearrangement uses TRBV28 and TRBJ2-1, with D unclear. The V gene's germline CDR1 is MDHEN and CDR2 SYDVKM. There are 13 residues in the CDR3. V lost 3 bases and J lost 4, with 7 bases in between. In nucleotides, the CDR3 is TGTGCCAGCAGTTTTATGGCGTACAATGAGCAGTTCTTC. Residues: CASSFMAYNEQFF. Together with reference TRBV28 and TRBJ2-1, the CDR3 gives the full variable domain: DVKVTQSSRYLVKRTGEKVFLECVQDMDHENMFWYRQDPGLGLRLIYFSYDVKMKEKGDIPEGYSVSREKKERFSLILESASTNQTSMYLCASSFMAYNEQFFGPGTRLTVL.

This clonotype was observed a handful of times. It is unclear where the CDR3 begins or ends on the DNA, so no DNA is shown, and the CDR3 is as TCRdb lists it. The CDR3 loop reads CASSSSTSGSEQFF. The rearrangement joins TRBV27 to TRBJ2-1; the table's D call, TRBD2, was not checked against the DNA. The CDR3 is 14 residues long, counting both termini. Germline CDR1 and CDR2: MNHEY and SMNVEV (reference sequence).

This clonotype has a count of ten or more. CDR3 region: CSLKPGTGSNQPQHF. For the CDR3, the DNA is TGCAGTCTGAAGCCCGGGACAGGAAGCAATCAGCCCCAGCATTTT. The V gene is TRBV20-1, the J gene TRBJ1-5; 8 nucleotides agree with TRBD1. After removal of 8 bases from V and 1 base from J, the junction contained 10 bases not matched to a gene. This CDR3 is 15 amino acids long. Germline CDR1 and CDR2: DFQATT and SNEGSKA (reference sequence).

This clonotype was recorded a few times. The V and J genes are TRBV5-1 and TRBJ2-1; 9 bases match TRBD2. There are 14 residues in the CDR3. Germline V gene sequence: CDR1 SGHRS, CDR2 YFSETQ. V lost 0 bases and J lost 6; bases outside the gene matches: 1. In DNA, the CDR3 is TGCGCCAGCAGCTTGGGCGGGAGGGTCAATGAGCAGTTCTTC. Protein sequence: CASSLGGRVNEQFF.

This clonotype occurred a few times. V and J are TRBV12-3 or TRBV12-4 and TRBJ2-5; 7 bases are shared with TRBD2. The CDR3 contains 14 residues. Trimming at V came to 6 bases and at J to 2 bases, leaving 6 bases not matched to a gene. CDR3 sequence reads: CASSRGGLQETQYF. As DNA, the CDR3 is TGTGCCAGCAGCCGCGGGGGACTGCAAGAGACCCAGTACTTC.

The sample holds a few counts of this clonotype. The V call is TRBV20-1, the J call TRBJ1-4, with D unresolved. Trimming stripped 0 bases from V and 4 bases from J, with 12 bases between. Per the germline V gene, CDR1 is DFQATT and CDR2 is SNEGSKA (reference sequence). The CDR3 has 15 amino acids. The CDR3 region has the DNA TGCAGTGCTAGAGATGAGCCAGCCTTTAATGAAAAACTGTTTTTT. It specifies CSARDEPAFNEKLFF.

The CDR3 nucleotides read TGTGCCAGCAGTTACTCGACTAGCGGGAACACCGGGGAGCTGTTTTTT. It yields the protein CASSYSTSGNTGELFF. The J gene is TRBJ2-2, the V gene TRBV6-5; 9 bases align to TRBD2. With 0 bases clipped from V and 1 base from J, the junction kept 0 bases outside the gene matches. Per the germline V gene, CDR1 is MNHEY and CDR2 is SVGAGI. The length of the CDR3 is 16 residues.

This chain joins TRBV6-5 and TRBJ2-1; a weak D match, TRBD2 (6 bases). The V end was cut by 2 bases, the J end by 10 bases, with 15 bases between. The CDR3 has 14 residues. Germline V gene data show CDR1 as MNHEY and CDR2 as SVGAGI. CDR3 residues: CASSYQTSGSEQFF. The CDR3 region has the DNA TGTGCCAGCAGTTACCAGACTAGTGGGTCGGAGCAGTTCTTC.

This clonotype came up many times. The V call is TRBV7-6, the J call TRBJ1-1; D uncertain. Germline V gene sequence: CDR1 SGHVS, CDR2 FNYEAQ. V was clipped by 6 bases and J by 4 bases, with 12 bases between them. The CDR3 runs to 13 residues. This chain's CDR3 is CASRQRESTEAFF. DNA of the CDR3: TGTGCCAGCAGGCAAAGAGAGAGCACTGAAGCTTTCTTT.

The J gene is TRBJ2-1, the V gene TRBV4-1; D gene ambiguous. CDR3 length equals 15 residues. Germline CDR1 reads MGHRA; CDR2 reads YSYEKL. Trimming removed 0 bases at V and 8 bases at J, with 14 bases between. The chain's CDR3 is CASSQEFQPNYEQFF. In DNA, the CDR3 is TGCGCCAGCAGCCAAGAATTTCAGCCCAACTATGAGCAGTTCTTC.

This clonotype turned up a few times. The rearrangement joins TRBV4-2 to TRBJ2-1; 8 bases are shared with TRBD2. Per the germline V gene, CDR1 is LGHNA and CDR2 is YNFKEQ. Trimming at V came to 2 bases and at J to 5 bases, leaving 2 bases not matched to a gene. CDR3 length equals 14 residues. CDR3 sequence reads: CASSQLTSDNEQFF. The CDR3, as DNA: TGTGCCAGCAGCCAACTGACTAGCGACAATGAGCAGTTCTTC.

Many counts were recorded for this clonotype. The DNA of the CDR3 is TGTGCCAGCACCGGACTAGCCTACAATGAGCAGTTCTTC. Its protein product is CASTGLAYNEQFF. This rearrangement joins TRBV2 to TRBJ2-1, with 7 bases lining up with TRBD2. In germline, CDR1 is SNHLY, CDR2 FYNNEI. The CDR3 is 13 residues long. J lost 2 bases, V lost 7 bases, and 2 bases had no gene match.

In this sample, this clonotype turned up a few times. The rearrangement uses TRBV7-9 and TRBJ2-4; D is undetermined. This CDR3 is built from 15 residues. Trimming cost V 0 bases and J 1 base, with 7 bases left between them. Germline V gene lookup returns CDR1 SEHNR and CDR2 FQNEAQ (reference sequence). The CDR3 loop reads CASSLAQGAKNIQYF. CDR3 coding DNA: TGTGCCAGCAGCTTAGCGCAAGGGGCCAAAAACATTCAGTACTTC.

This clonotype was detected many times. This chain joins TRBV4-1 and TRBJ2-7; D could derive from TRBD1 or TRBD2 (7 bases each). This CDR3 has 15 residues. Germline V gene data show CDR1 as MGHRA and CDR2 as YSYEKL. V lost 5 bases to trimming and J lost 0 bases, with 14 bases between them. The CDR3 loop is CASSAREGASYEQYV. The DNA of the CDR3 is TGCGCCAGCAGCGCTAGGGAGGGGGCCTCCTACGAGCAGTACGTC.

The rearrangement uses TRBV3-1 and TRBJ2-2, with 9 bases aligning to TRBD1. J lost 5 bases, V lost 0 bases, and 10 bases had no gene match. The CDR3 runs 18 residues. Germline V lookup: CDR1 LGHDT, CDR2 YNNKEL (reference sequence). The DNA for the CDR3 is TGTGCCAGCAGCCAAGATTCGGGGGACAGGGTCATGACCGGGGAGCTGTTTTTT. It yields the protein CASSQDSGDRVMTGELFF.

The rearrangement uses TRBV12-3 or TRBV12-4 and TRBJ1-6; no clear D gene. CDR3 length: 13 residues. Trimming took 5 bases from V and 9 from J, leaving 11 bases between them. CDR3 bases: TGTGCCAGCAGTAGCCTTTGGGGTTCACCCCTCCACTTT. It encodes CASSSLWGSPLHF.

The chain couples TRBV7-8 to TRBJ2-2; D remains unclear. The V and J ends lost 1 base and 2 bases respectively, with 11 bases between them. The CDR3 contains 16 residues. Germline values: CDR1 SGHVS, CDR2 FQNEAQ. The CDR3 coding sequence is TGTGCCAGCAGCTTAGGGGCCTGGGGAAACACCGGGGAGCTGTTTTTT. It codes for CASSLGAWGNTGELFF.

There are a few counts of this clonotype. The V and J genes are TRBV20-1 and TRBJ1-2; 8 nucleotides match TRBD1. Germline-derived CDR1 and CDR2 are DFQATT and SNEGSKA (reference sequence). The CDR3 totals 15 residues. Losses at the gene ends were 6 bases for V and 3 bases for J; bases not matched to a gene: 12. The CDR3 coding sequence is TGCAGTGCCGAACCCCGGACAGGGTTGTACTATGGCTACACCTTC. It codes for CSAEPRTGLYYGYTF.

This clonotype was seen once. This chain's CDR3 is CASSPSGVESPLHF. The DNA of the CDR3 is TGCGCCAGCAGTCCCTCAGGGGTGGAGTCACCCCTCCACTTT. V gene TRBV10-1 combines with J gene TRBJ1-6; D is possibly TRBD1 (6 bases). The CDR3 runs to 14 residues. Germline V lookup: CDR1 WNHNN, CDR2 SYGVQD (reference sequence). The germline V and J ends were trimmed by 5 bases and 10 bases, with 15 bases remaining between them.